This TCR beta chain was documented in a study of cytomegalovirus exposure and HLA in healthy donors (dated by TCRdb to 2016 to 2017). Regarding the complete study: According to a later analysis, one platform produced both the roughly 120 validation repertoires and the roughly 640 repertoires of the first cohort. The study combined high-throughput TCR immunosequencing, statistical association of individual TCRs with disease status, and machine learning to predict cytomegalovirus infection status. The aim of the study was to test whether cataloging public T cell receptors could identify signatures of past pathogen exposure. Along with the roughly 670-subject first cohort, a separate validation cohort of approximately 110 different subjects was used. What the work shows at the level of the full study, not this receptor alone: Three of the identified cytomegalovirus-associated TCR beta chains were confirmed in vitro to be specific for cytomegalovirus antigens. A later analysis found that TCRs clustered in the first cohort also tended to co-occur in the approximately 120 validation repertoires, with 90% to 95% of cluster scores above 0. Cytomegalovirus status was reported to be diagnosed by the classifier with high specificity and sensitivity in both the original and validation cohorts. Across donors, most TCR sequences were observed very rarely, whereas some public TCRs were present in many individuals. All 120 or so repertoires were used to score co-occurrence in the validation cohort in a later analysis, because that analysis had no HLA typing for the cohort. In the study, approximately 150 TCR beta chains were listed as associated with cytomegalovirus. The authors suggested that the approach could potentially be generalized to other disease states and immunological phenotypes.

A note on this clone: Its cognate antigen has yet to be identified. The input lacks base qualities; no much larger clone sits a single base away.

The donors belonged to the validation cohort of about 120 subjects, which was separate from the approximately 660-subject first cohort. The protocol used for the library was the immunoSEQ multiplex PCR assay. Per the original workflow: A statistical classification framework was developed to diagnose cytomegalovirus status using the catalog of TCR beta chain sequences. As stored in TCRdb, this immuneACCESS dataset retains in-frame rearrangements with V and J assigned. A fraction of the clones does not appear; measured against another copy, unresolved V genes explain less than half of the discrepancy, and the remainder lacks a known reason. D and trimming come from the DNA, and the V and J calls and clone size come from that table. Recorded for this sample are 250,000 to 400,000 clones; approximately 85% of them occurred a single time. The ten largest clones take up approximately 0.95% of the sample.

The clonotype was recovered from a man between 25 and 39 years old in good health and CMV-seronegative. The sample taken for sequencing was PBMCs.

The nucleotide sequence reads as follows: TGTGCCAGCAGTGGTAGGGGGCGCGGAGATACGCAGTATTTT. Translated, this gives CASSGRGRGDTQYF. The chain joins TRBV2 to TRBJ2-3, with 7 junctional bases fitting TRBD1. The germline V gene supplies CDR1 SNHLY and CDR2 FYNNEI. CDR3 length: 14 amino acids, cysteine to phenylalanine. Only the CDR3 region is kept as DNA, spanning 42 bases read in frame from base 1. V is trimmed back by 4 bases and J by 5 bases, and the junction contains 6 bases that no gene match accounts for.